Listed here is a single T cell receptor (beta chain). A junction end diverges from the germline sequence, so it may reflect a read error. The TCR-sequenced patients were a few responders to pembrolizumab. The data originate from a study of PD-1 blockade in mismatch repair-deficient tumors. In the study overall: All were previously treated, progressing patients with around 12 mismatch repair-deficient cancer types.

The CDR3 sequence is 15 residues long. Per germline, CDR1 SSHAT and CDR2 FNYEAQ (reference sequence). The assay was immunoSEQ multiplex PCR, and TCRdb's table has in-frame clones only and misses some. The table lists some 27,000 clones, roughly 80% of them singletons. The genes are TRBV7-7 and TRBJ2-1; 13 bases line up with TRBD2. The specimen was PBMCs, collected before pembrolizumab treatment. The clonotype was recovered from an adult with mismatch repair-deficient cancer. CDR3 amino acids: CASSLLAGGQGEQFF. For the CDR3, the DNA is TGTGCTAGCAGCTTACTAGCGGGAGGGCAGGGCGAGCAGTTCTTC.